The sequence of this T cell receptor beta chain was determined in a study of molecular identifiers for immune sequencing clone quantification. In its sample, this clonotype was seen many times. The antigen is unknown. Study-level results: Whereas naive cells kept under 1% of molecules in clones above 20 RNA copies, such clones held over 97% in effectors.

MiXCR was run by TCRdb on the PCR reads, yielding one entry per CDR3 protein. This sample has 20,000 or so distinct CDR3 sequences; 20% to 25% occur once, and the top ten carry about 6.4%. V was cut by 4 bases and J by 2 bases, with 8 bases left in between. The CDR3 runs to 13 residues. The rearrangement links TRBV12-3 or TRBV12-4 to TRBJ1-1; no definite D call. The sequenced sample consisted of naive CD8+ T cells from blood, with Jurkat cell RNA spiked in. The sample's subset: FACS-sorted CD8+CD4-CCR7+CD45RA+ naive T cells. This receptor was identified in a human donor in good health. Some libraries in this study had Jurkat cell RNA spiked in. The CDR3 protein is CASSSPGNTEAFF. In DNA, the CDR3 is TGTGCCAGCAGTTCCCCCGGAAACACTGAAGCTTTCTTT.